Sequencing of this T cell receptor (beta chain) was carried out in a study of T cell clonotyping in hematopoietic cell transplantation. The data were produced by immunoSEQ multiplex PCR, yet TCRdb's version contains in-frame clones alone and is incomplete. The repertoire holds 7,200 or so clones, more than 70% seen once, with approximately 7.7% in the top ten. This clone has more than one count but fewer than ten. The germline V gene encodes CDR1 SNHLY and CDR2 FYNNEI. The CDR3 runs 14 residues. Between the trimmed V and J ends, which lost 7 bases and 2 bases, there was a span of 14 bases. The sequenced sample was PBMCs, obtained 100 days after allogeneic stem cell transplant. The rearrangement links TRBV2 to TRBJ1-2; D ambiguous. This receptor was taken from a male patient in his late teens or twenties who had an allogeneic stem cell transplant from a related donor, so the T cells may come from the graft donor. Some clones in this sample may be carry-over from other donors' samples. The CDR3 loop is CASKPNRLNYGYTF. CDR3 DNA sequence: TGTGCCAGCAAACCGAACAGACTAAACTATGGCTACACCTTC.